This T cell receptor beta chain was obtained from a study of T cell responses to AZD1222 COVID-19 vaccine (dated by TCRdb to the early 2020s). In the study overall: AZD1222 recipients whose second dose came at about 4 weeks and those whose second dose came at about 12 weeks were combined into one group, since spike-specific TCR depth and breadth did not differ between the two schedules. Enrollment into the trials was organized by age into subgroups of 18-55, 56-69 and 70-plus years, and those subgroups contained approximately 150, 30 and 60 TCR-sequenced participants, respectively. A total of about 230 trial participants underwent TCR sequencing, of whom 207 received two doses of AZD1222 and some 25 received two doses of the MenACWY control vaccine. General conclusions and limits of the study: The whole spike protein was spanned by vaccine-associated CD4 TCRs, and dominant responses were seen in regions 160-218 and 743-854. Epitopes outside the regions mutated in the B.1.351 and B.1.1.7 variants were reportedly recognized by nearly half of the unique spike-specific TCRs. In the small 56-69-year group, the increase in depth fell short of significance, most likely because of low power. Participants were mostly white British, with more females than males. The authors suggested clonal diversity may have been underestimated. Conclusions about previously exposed vaccinees are limited, since just 6 or 7 AZD1222 recipients were seropositive for SARS-CoV-2 at baseline. Because no samples from the day 14 peak response were available, repertoires could be characterized only after the peak T cell response. Spike-specific TCR breadth and depth rose significantly after two AZD1222 doses compared with day 0 and with MenACWY recipients.

The germline V end is reduced by 3 bases and the J end by 9 bases; junction bases left unmatched: 8. The CDR3, from cysteine to phenylalanine, totals 15 residues. Just the 45-base CDR3 DNA is kept, in frame starting at base 1. In the germline V gene, CDR1 corresponds to SGDLS and CDR2 to YYNGEE. A word on this clone: What antigen it recognizes has not been identified. No much larger clone exists at a distance of one base, and base qualities are not known.

This specimen's time point label, per the study, means: baseline before first vaccination. Vaccinee samples came from UK trials COV001 and COV002, including a single-blind randomized controlled phase 2/3 trial of AZD1222 (ChAdOx1 nCoV-19) in healthy adults. Trial participant PBMC samples were collected at day 0 and day 28 after the second dose for TCRbeta chain sequencing. The CDR3 regions of human TCRbeta chains were subjected to immunosequencing. For the original study's pipeline: TCRs in the repertoires were compared against a reference library of SARS-CoV-2-specific TCRs that had been generated with the MIRA antigen-specificity platform. Breadth meant the fraction of unique TCRs that were SARS-CoV-2-associated, whereas depth meant the fraction of total T cells that were SARS-CoV-2-associated. Using the MIRA data, every spike-specific TCR was mapped to the spike region that the TCR reacted to and assigned to either a CD4 or a CD8 class. Log10-transformed breadth and depth values were compared by one-way ANOVA with Sidak's multiple comparisons tests. The table comes from immuneACCESS by way of TCRdb, which keeps in-frame sequences with V and J called. Part of the clones is missing from these tables; in studies checked, under half for an unresolved V gene and the rest for unknown reasons. D and trimming come from the DNA, and the V and J calls and clone size come from that table. A total of some 200,000 clones appear in this sample, roughly 88% of them only once. The leading ten clones occupy nearly 1% of the sample.

Sample: peripheral blood, taken on day 0 of AZD1222 vaccination. The V and J segments used are TRBV9 and TRBJ1-6; 8 central bases correspond to TRBD1. This receptor was taken from an adult in good health. For the CDR3, the sequence is CASSGRTGWSSPLHF. The base sequence is TGTGCCAGCAGCGGAAGGACAGGGTGGAGTTCACCCCTCCACTTT.